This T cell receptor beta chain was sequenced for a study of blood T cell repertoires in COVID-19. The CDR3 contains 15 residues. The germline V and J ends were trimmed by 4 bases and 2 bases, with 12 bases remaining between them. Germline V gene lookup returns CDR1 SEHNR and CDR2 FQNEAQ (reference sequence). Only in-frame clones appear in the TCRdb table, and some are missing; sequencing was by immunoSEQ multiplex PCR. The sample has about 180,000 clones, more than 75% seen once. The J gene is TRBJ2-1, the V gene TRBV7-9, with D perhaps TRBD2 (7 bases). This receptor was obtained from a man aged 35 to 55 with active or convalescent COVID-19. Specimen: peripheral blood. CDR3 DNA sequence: TGTGCCAGCAGCTCTGGGGGGGGCCCCTACAATGAGCAGTTCTTC. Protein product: CASSSGGGPYNEQFF. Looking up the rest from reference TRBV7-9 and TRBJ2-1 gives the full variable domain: DTGVSQNPRHKITKRGQNVTFRCDPISEHNRLYWYRQTLGQGPEFLTYFQNEAQLEKSRLLSDRFSAERPKGSFSTLEIQRTEQGDSAMYLCASSSGGGPYNEQFFGPGTRLTVL.